The 13 T cell receptor beta chains below come from one sample, sequenced in a study of blood T cell repertoires in COVID-19. Clones were read by immunoSEQ multiplex PCR, and TCRdb kept only the in-frame ones, dropping some. This sample has 150,000 or so clones; around four fifths occur once, and the top ten carry about 3.6%. Sequencing used PBMCs or T cells enriched from blood (not recorded which). Source of these receptors: a woman between 50 and 59 years old in a cohort exposed to, infected with or recovered from COVID-19 (not recorded which).

The chain is built from TRBV2 and TRBJ1-5; D is undetermined. The CDR3 is 15 residues long. From germline, CDR1 is SNHLY and CDR2 FYNNEI. V was pared by 7 bases and J by 4 bases, with 17 bases between. The CDR3 DNA reads as TGTGCCAGCACATCGAGGACCGGGGTGAATCAGCCCCAGCATTTT. Amino acid sequence: CASTSRTGVNQPQHF.

This clone was found once. V gene TRBV7-9 combines with J gene TRBJ2-7; tentatively, D is TRBD2 (5 bases). Germline V CDR1 and CDR2: SEHNR, FQNEAQ (reference sequence). The CDR3 has 14 amino acids. Trimming shortened V by 1 base and J by 7 bases, and 14 bases separated the two germline ends. The CDR3 loop reads CASSLVSGSAEQYF. Written as DNA, the CDR3 is TGTGCCAGCAGCTTAGTTTCGGGGAGCGCGGAGCAGTACTTC.

CDR3 amino acids: CASSQSRDYNEQFF. The CDR3 DNA is TGTGCCAGCAGCCAGAGCCGGGACTACAATGAGCAGTTCTTC. This chain connects TRBV11-3 to TRBJ2-1; tentatively, D is TRBD2 (5 bases). Per the germline V gene, CDR1 is SGHNT and CDR2 is YENEEA. The CDR3 is 14 amino acids. Trimming cost V 5 bases and J 3 bases, with 11 bases left between them.

This chain links TRBV28 with TRBJ1-3; TRBD1 aligns across 11 bases. Per the germline V gene, CDR1 is MDHEN and CDR2 is SYDVKM. This CDR3 has 16 residues. The V and J ends lost 7 bases and 7 bases, in that order; junction bases with no gene match: 12. The CDR3 nucleotides are TGTGCCAGCACCGGACAGGGGGCGTTAGGTTCGAACACCATATATTTT. This encodes CASTGQGALGSNTIYF.

The chain combines TRBV11-2 with TRBJ2-1; D perhaps matches TRBD1 (6 bases). The V gene lost 5 bases and the J gene lost 0 bases, with 11 bases spanning the gap. Germline assignment: CDR1 SGHAT and CDR2 FQNNGV. The CDR3 consists of 15 residues. The CDR3, as DNA: TGTGCCAGCAGCCCAGGGGCGGGCTCCTACAATGAGCAGTTCTTC. Translated: CASSPGAGSYNEQFF.

The chain couples TRBV20-1 to TRBJ1-1; the D gene is possibly TRBD1 (6 bases). Looked up from germline, CDR1 is DFQATT and CDR2 is SNEGSKA (reference sequence). The ends were cut back, 3 bases at V and 9 bases at J, with 17 bases in the middle. The CDR3 sequence is 13 residues long. In DNA form, the CDR3 reads TGCAGTGCTAGTCGGGGGGCCGGGGAAAAAGCTTTCTTT. Translation gives CSASRGAGEKAFF.

V gene TRBV28 combines with J gene TRBJ2-7; possibly TRBD2 for D (6 bases). Germline assignment: CDR1 MDHEN and CDR2 SYDVKM. Trimming pared 5 bases from V and 5 bases from J, leaving 19 bases between. CDR3 length: 15 amino acids. The CDR3 loop reads CASSRGGGSLDEQYF. The CDR3 nucleotides are TGTGCCAGCAGTCGGGGTGGGGGGAGTCTGGACGAGCAGTACTTC.

J is TRBJ1-3 and V is TRBV5-1, with a possible D match to TRBD1 (6 bases). This CDR3 has 14 amino acids. Trimming left V 4 bases short and J 2 bases short, with 10 bases between. Germline values: CDR1 SGHRS, CDR2 YFSETQ. CDR3 residues: CASSTQGTGNTIYF. CDR3 DNA: TGCGCCAGCAGCACACAGGGAACTGGAAACACCATATATTTT.

This clone occurred once. J is TRBJ2-2 and V is TRBV5-1, with a weak D call TRBD1 (6 bases). The CDR3 loop spans 14 amino acids. Looked up from germline, CDR1 is SGHRS and CDR2 is YFSETQ. V was clipped by 4 bases and J by 2 bases, with 9 bases between them. The CDR3 loop reads CASSKDSNTGELFF. The CDR3 DNA reads TGCGCCAGCAGCAAGGACAGCAACACCGGGGAGCTGTTTTTT.

The chain has TRBV5-1 and TRBJ2-1, with TRBD2 matching over 9 bases. The CDR3 has 16 residues. From germline, CDR1 is SGHRS and CDR2 YFSETQ. The V segment lost 1 base and the J segment 3 bases; nucleotides outside the gene matches: 5. The CDR3 region is CASSLSTSGLYNEQFF. For the CDR3, the DNA is TGCGCCAGCAGCTTGTCGACTAGCGGACTCTACAATGAGCAGTTCTTC.

This clone was seen a handful of times. This rearrangement joins TRBV11-2 to TRBJ1-6, with 9 bases identical to TRBD1. CDR1 is SGHAT, CDR2 FQNNGV, per germline. The CDR3 extends over 15 amino acids. Trimming at V came to 5 bases and at J to 7 bases, leaving 6 bases not matched to a gene. The CDR3 loop reads CASSPRQGVNSPLHF. CDR3 coding DNA: TGTGCCAGCAGCCCTCGACAGGGGGTGAATTCACCCCTCCACTTT.

The rearrangement uses TRBV28 and TRBJ1-5, with 9 nucleotides matching TRBD1. Germline-derived CDR1 and CDR2 are MDHEN and SYDVKM. Germline trimming cut 8 bases from V and 7 bases from J; bases unmatched to any gene: 12. The CDR3 is 15 amino acids. The chain's CDR3 is CASGRGTGGGQPQHF. The CDR3 DNA is TGTGCCAGCGGTAGAGGCACAGGGGGCGGGCAGCCCCAGCATTTT.

The gene calls are TRBV15 and TRBJ2-7; TRBD2 might be the D (6 bases). The germline CDR1 and CDR2 sequences are LNHNV and YYDKDF (reference sequence). The CDR3 is made up of 17 amino acids. Between the trimmed V and J ends, which lost 1 base and 0 bases, there was a span of 16 bases. The CDR3 DNA follows: TGTGCCACCAGCAGAGTAGTGATCGCGGGGAGCTCCTACGAGCAGTACTTC. Translating gives CATSRVVIAGSSYEQYF. The variable domain in full, with the rest retrieved from reference TRBV15 and TRBJ2-7, is DAMVIQNPRYQVTQFGKPVTLSCSQTLNHNVMYWYQQKSSQAPKLLFHYYDKDFNNEADTPDNFQSRRPNTSFCFLDIRSPGLGDTAMYLCATSRVVIAGSSYEQYFGPGTRLTVT.